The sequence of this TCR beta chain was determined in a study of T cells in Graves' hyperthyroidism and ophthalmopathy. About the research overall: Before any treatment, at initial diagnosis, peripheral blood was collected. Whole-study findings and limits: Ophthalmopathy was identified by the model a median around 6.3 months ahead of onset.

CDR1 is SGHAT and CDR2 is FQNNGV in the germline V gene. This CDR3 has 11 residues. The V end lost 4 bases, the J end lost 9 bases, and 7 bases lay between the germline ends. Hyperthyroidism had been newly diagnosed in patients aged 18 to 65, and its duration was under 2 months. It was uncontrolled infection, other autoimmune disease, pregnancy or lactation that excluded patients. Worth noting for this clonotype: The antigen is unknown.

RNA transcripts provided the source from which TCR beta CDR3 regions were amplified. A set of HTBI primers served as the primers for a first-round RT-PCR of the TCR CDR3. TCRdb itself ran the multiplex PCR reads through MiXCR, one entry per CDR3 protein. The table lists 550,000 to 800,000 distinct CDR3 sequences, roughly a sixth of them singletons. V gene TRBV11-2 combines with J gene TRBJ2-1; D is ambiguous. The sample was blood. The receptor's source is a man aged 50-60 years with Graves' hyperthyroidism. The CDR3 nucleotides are TGTGCCAGCAGCTCCCCCAGTGAGCAGTTCTTC. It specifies CASSSPSEQFF. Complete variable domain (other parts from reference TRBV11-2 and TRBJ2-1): EAGVAQSPRYKIIEKRQSVAFWCNPISGHATLYWYQQILGQGPKLLIQFQNNGVVDDSQLPKDRFSAERLKGVDSTLKIQPAKLEDSAVYLCASSSPSEQFFGPGTRLTVL.